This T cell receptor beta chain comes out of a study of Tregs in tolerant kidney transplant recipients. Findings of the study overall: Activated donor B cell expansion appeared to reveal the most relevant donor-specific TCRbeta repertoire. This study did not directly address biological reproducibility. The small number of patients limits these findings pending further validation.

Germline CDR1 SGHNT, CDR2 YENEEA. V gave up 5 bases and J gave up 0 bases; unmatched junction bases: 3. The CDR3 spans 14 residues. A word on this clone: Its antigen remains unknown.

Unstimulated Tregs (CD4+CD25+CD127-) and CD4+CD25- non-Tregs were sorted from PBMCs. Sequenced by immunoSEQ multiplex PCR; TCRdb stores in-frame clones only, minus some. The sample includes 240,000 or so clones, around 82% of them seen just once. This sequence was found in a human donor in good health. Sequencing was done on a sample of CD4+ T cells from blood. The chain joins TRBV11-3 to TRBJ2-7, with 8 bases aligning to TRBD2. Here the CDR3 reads CASSREGTSYEQYF. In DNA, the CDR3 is TGTGCCAGCAGCCGGGAGGGGACCTCCTACGAGCAGTACTTC.